Below, 25 T cell receptor beta chains from the same sample are listed, as sequenced in a study of cytomegalovirus exposure and HLA in healthy donors. Primers: 60 Vbeta forward and 13 Jbeta reverse. Generated by immunoSEQ multiplex PCR, the TCRdb table keeps only in-frame clones and is missing some. Seen here are approximately 110,000 clones, roughly four fifths observed once, and the top ten hold approximately 1.3%. The sample comprised PBMCs. The receptors shown here come from a man in his forties in good health and CMV-seronegative.

The V gene is TRBV5-6, the J gene TRBJ2-7; TRBD1 aligns across 8 bases. The germline CDR1 and CDR2 sequences are SGHDT and YYEEEE. This CDR3 comprises 16 residues. J lost 4 bases, V lost 4 bases, and 13 bases had no gene match. CDR3 residues: CASSLGTGRALYEQYF. In DNA, the CDR3 is TGTGCCAGCAGCCTTGGGACAGGTCGGGCCTTATACGAGCAGTACTTC. The complete variable domain, with remaining parts taken from reference TRBV5-6 and TRBJ2-7, reads DAGVTQSPTHLIKTRGQQVTLRCSPKSGHDTVSWYQQALGQGPQFIFQYYEEEERQRGNFPDRFSGHQFPNYSSELNVNALLLGDSALYLCASSLGTGRALYEQYFGPGTRLTVT.

This chain connects TRBV7-9 to TRBJ2-7, with 9 bases lining up with TRBD1. V gave up 2 bases and J gave up 4 bases; unmatched junction bases: 6. The CDR3 is 15 residues long. CDR1 SEHNR and CDR2 FQNEAQ come from the germline V gene (reference sequence). The CDR3 is CASSLRQGEVYEQYF. CDR3 DNA: TGTGCCAGCAGCTTAAGACAGGGGGAAGTATACGAGCAGTACTTC.

This chain joins TRBV6-6 and TRBJ1-5; 8 bases match TRBD1. With 5 bases clipped from V and 4 bases from J, the junction kept 10 bases outside the gene matches. The CDR3 sequence is 16 residues long. Looked up from germline, CDR1 is MNHNY and CDR2 is SVGAGI (reference sequence). CDR3 bases: TGTGCCAGCAGTACTGGGCAGGGGGCCGGTAATCAGCCCCAGCATTTT. Its translation is CASSTGQGAGNQPQHF.

This clone was found a few times. The rearrangement uses TRBV5-4 and TRBJ1-2; 9 bases are a match to TRBD1. The CDR3 loop spans 15 amino acids. Germline CDR1 reads SGHNT; CDR2 reads YYREEE (reference sequence). Trimming at V came to 3 bases and at J to 2 bases, leaving 5 bases not matched to a gene. The CDR3 nucleotides read TGTGCCAGCAGCTATTGGGGGACAGGGAACTATGGCTACACCTTC. Its translation is CASSYWGTGNYGYTF. Using reference TRBV5-4 and TRBJ1-2 for the parts outside the CDR3, the full variable domain is ETGVTQSPTHLIKTRGQQVTLRCSSQSGHNTVSWYQQALGQGPQFIFQYYREEENGRGNFPPRFSGLQFPNYSSELNVNALELDDSALYLCASSYWGTGNYGYTFGSGTRLTVV.

The chain carries TRBV6-1 and TRBJ2-1; maybe TRBD2 (6 bases). Germline V gene sequence: CDR1 MNHNS, CDR2 SASEGT. The CDR3 is made up of 15 amino acids. The ends were cut back, 4 bases at V and 8 bases at J, with 18 bases in the middle. Here the CDR3 reads CASSGVSGRGDEQFF. Here the CDR3 DNA reads TGTGCCAGCAGTGGGGTTAGCGGAAGAGGTGATGAGCAGTTCTTC.

The sample holds one count of this clone. The gene calls are TRBV19 and TRBJ2-1, with 10 bases identical to TRBD2. This CDR3 has 13 residues. Per germline, CDR1 LNHDA and CDR2 SQIVND (reference sequence). Trimming at V came to 10 bases and at J to 3 bases, leaving 3 bases not matched to a gene. The CDR3 DNA sequence: TGTGCCACTCTAGCGGGGGTCTACAATGAGCAGTTCTTC. This translates into CATLAGVYNEQFF.

The rearrangement uses TRBV5-4 and TRBJ2-5; 10 bases fit TRBD2. Germline CDR1 reads SGHNT; CDR2 reads YYREEE (reference sequence). CDR3 length: 14 amino acids. Trimming took 1 base from V and 5 from J; bases not matched to a gene: 2. As DNA, the CDR3 is TGTGCCAGCAGCTTGTTAGCGGGAGGTGAGACCCAGTACTTC. Translating gives CASSLLAGGETQYF.

CDR3 sequence: CASSPVLGGISYEQYF. In DNA, the CDR3 is TGTGCCAGCAGCCCGGTCCTAGGGGGCATTTCCTACGAGCAGTACTTC. This chain joins TRBV5-4 and TRBJ2-7, with TRBD1 identical over 7 bases. The CDR3 is 16 residues long. CDR1 and CDR2 from the germline V gene are SGHNT and YYREEE (reference sequence). V shed 4 bases and J 1 base; nucleotides not matched to a gene: 11.

This sequence joins TRBV9 and TRBJ1-5; D ambiguous. Trimming left V 0 bases short and J 0 bases short, with 4 bases between. The CDR3 totals 14 residues. CDR1 and CDR2 from the germline V gene are SGDLS and YYNGEE. DNA for the CDR3: TGTGCCAGCAGCGTAGCAGGTAGCAATCAGCCCCAGCATTTT. Its translation: CASSVAGSNQPQHF.

The chain is built from TRBV7-9 and TRBJ2-7, with D uncertain. The CDR3 loop spans 13 amino acids. V was cut by 6 bases and J by 1 base, with 10 bases left in between. The germline CDR1 and CDR2 sequences are SEHNR and FQNEAQ (reference sequence). As DNA, the CDR3 is TGTGCCAGCAGTGAAAGCTATTCCTACGAGCAGTACTTC. As protein: CASSESYSYEQYF.

The V call is TRBV2, the J call TRBJ1-1; TRBD1 agrees at 8 bases. Trimming took 2 bases from V and 4 from J; bases not matched to a gene: 3. CDR1 and CDR2 (germline): SNHLY, FYNNEI. CDR3 length equals 14 residues. The CDR3 DNA sequence: TGTGCCAGCAGTGAACAGGGGGCGCCCACTGAAGCTTTCTTT. Translating gives CASSEQGAPTEAFF.

The chain couples TRBV27 to TRBJ2-1; weak D call: TRBD2 (5 bases). The V gene lost 6 bases and the J gene lost 9 bases, with 21 bases spanning the gap. Germline V lookup: CDR1 MNHEY, CDR2 SMNVEV (reference sequence). This CDR3 has 15 amino acids. The CDR3 loop is CASSPNGLMAAEQFF. The CDR3 coding sequence is TGTGCCAGCAGCCCAAACGGACTGATGGCCGCTGAGCAGTTCTTC.

This clone came up a few times. The CDR3 protein is CASSSQLGGGGANVLTF. As DNA, the CDR3 is TGTGCCAGCAGCTCCCAATTGGGCGGGGGGGGAGCCAACGTCCTGACTTTC. The chain employs TRBV11-3 and TRBJ2-6, with TRBD2 matching over 9 bases. From germline, CDR1 is SGHNT and CDR2 YENEEA. The CDR3 is 17 residues long. The V segment lost 4 bases and the J segment 7 bases; nucleotides outside the gene matches: 11.

CDR3 nucleotide sequence: TGTGCCAGCAGCTTAGGACAGAAGTATGGCTACACCTTC. The encoded protein is CASSLGQKYGYTF. This chain connects TRBV7-2 to TRBJ1-2; the D gene is possibly TRBD1 (5 bases). The V end was cut by 1 base, the J end by 5 bases, with 8 bases between. The CDR3 consists of 13 residues. CDR1 and CDR2 (germline): SGHTA, FQGNSA.

This clone was seen only a few times. The V and J genes are TRBV28 and TRBJ2-5, with 15 bases lining up with TRBD2. Unmatched junction bases numbered 6, after V lost 3 bases and J lost 10 bases. Germline V gene lookup returns CDR1 MDHEN and CDR2 SYDVKM. The CDR3 consists of 15 residues. CDR3 nucleotides: TGTGCCAGCAGTTTCCCCCGGACTAGCGGGGGGGTCCAGTACTTC. This encodes CASSFPRTSGGVQYF.

CDR3 protein: CATRGTGVHEQYF. CDR3 coding DNA: TGTGCCACACGGGGGACAGGGGTTCACGAGCAGTACTTC. The J gene is TRBJ2-7, the V gene TRBV10-3; 10 bases agree with TRBD1. This CDR3 is 13 amino acids long. Germline V CDR1 and CDR2: ENHRY, SYGVKD. Trimming cost V 10 bases and J 5 bases; bases outside gene matches: 8.

V is TRBV5-1 and J is TRBJ2-5, with 7 bases identical to TRBD2. The J call is uncertain, as TRBJ2-7 better fits the DNA end. CDR1 SGHRS and CDR2 YFSETQ come from the germline V gene. The CDR3 covers 13 residues. The CDR3 protein is CASSLVGGVEQYF. The CDR3 coding sequence is TGCGCCAGCAGCTTGGTGGGGGGGGTCGAGCAGTACTTC.

The chain links TRBV28 to TRBJ1-1, with D possibly matching TRBD1 (5 bases). CDR3 length equals 14 residues. The germline gives CDR1 MDHEN, CDR2 SYDVKM. V lost 7 bases and J 0 bases, leaving 12 bases between the germline ends. The CDR3 nucleotides are TGTGCCAGCATATTACCGGGGGTGAACACTGAAGCTTTCTTT. Translated, it gives CASILPGVNTEAFF.

CDR3 sequence: CASSWGQSNEQYF. The CDR3 DNA reads as TGTGCCAGCAGTTGGGGACAGTCTAACGAGCAGTACTTC. The chain is built from TRBV27 and TRBJ2-7; 7 bases match TRBD1. CDR1 MNHEY and CDR2 SMNVEV come from the germline V gene (reference sequence). Trimming took 4 bases from V and 5 from J; bases not matched to a gene: 5. This CDR3 contains 13 residues.

This sequence joins TRBV19 and TRBJ2-1, with 14 positions matching TRBD2. The CDR3 totals 18 residues. After removal of 7 bases from V and 0 bases from J, the junction contained 8 bases not matched to a gene. Per germline, CDR1 LNHDA and CDR2 SQIVND (reference sequence). This CDR3 is CASKHGTSGRSSYNEQFF. The CDR3 DNA is TGTGCCAGTAAACACGGGACTAGCGGGAGAAGCTCCTACAATGAGCAGTTCTTC. Variable domain in full (rest from reference TRBV19 and TRBJ2-1): DGGITQSPKYLFRKEGQNVTLSCEQNLNHDAMYWYRQDPGQGLRLIYYSQIVNDFQKGDIAEGYSVSREKKESFPLTVTSAQKNPTAFYLCASKHGTSGRSSYNEQFFGPGTRLTVL.

The gene calls are TRBV7-9 and TRBJ1-2, with 12 bases aligning to TRBD1. This CDR3 is 18 amino acids long. Germline trimming cut 5 bases from V and 1 base from J; bases unmatched to any gene: 11. From germline, CDR1 is SEHNR and CDR2 FQNEAQ (reference sequence). CDR3 region: CASSPPGTGGQVNYGYTF. CDR3 sequence (DNA): TGTGCCAGCAGCCCACCCGGGACAGGGGGCCAAGTTAACTATGGCTACACCTTC.

The chain carries TRBV10-3 and TRBJ1-6; D is uncertain. The ends were cut back, 2 bases at V and 8 bases at J, with 10 bases in the middle. CDR3 length: 14 amino acids. Looked up from germline, CDR1 is ENHRY and CDR2 is SYGVKD. The CDR3 coding sequence is TGTGCCATCAGTGAGGGTGGGCCCGATTCACCCCTCCACTTT. This encodes CAISEGGPDSPLHF.

This chain links TRBV6-5 with TRBJ1-1; 10 bases map to TRBD1. The CDR3 sequence is 13 residues long. From germline, CDR1 is MNHEY and CDR2 SVGAGI. Trimming took 8 bases from V and 5 from J; bases not matched to a gene: 5. The CDR3: CASGGTGVTEAFF. The CDR3 DNA sequence: TGTGCCAGCGGGGGGACAGGGGTGACTGAAGCTTTCTTT.

This sequence joins TRBV10-1 and TRBJ1-2, with D perhaps TRBD1 (5 bases). CDR3 length: 13 amino acids. The germline V and J ends were trimmed by 5 bases and 5 bases, with 12 bases remaining between them. Germline CDR1 WNHNN, CDR2 SYGVQD (reference sequence). CDR3 coding DNA: TGCGCCAGCAGTTTCGACAGACGATATGGCTACACCTTC. Protein: CASSFDRRYGYTF.

The chain is built from TRBV6-5 and TRBJ2-5; 9 nucleotides align to TRBD2. Germline assignment: CDR1 MNHEY and CDR2 SVGAGI. There are 16 residues in the CDR3. J lost 5 bases, V lost 2 bases, and 9 bases had no gene match. CDR3 nucleotides: TGTGCCAGCAGTTACGACGGACTAGCGATGTCGGAGACCCAGTACTTC. It specifies CASSYDGLAMSETQYF.